This T cell receptor beta chain was identified during a study of cytomegalovirus exposure and HLA in healthy donors. Notes on the study in general: Analyses of presence and absence presupposed an approximately uniform sequencing depth across donors. Several of the most significant clusters appeared linked to common viral pathogens, based on a later analysis.

Germline V gene data show CDR1 as SGHTA and CDR2 as FQGNSA. Trimming shortened V by 1 base and J by 10 bases, and 14 bases separated the two germline ends. This CDR3 is 15 amino acids long. With respect to this clone: Its antigen is still unknown.

The PCR employed 60 Vbeta primers together with 13 Jbeta primers. Assay: immunoSEQ multiplex PCR; the TCRdb copy retains only in-frame clones and omits some. The sample has 100,000 or so clones, more than 65% seen once. The chain employs TRBV7-2 and TRBJ1-6; D is unresolved. The sequenced sample was PBMCs. This TCR came from a young woman in good health and CMV-seronegative. CDR3 region: CASSLVSQTQSPLHF. The CDR3 DNA follows: TGTGCCAGCAGCTTAGTTAGCCAGACGCAATCACCCCTCCACTTT. The full variable domain, with the rest looked up from reference TRBV7-2 and TRBJ1-6, is GAGVSQSPSNKVTEKGKDVELRCDPISGHTALYWYRQSLGQGLEFLIYFQGNSAPDKSGLPSDRFSAERTGGSVSTLTIQRTQQEDSAVYLCASSLVSQTQSPLHFGNGTRLTVT.